The subject of this entry is one T cell receptor beta chain. Original processing methods: Amplification of reference gene primers provided the estimated nucleated cell counts. Data came from immunoSEQ multiplex PCR; TCRdb stores just in-frame clones and leaves some out. V, J and clone size are taken as reported in that table, and D and trimming were inferred from the DNA itself. The table includes 390,000 or so clones, about four fifths detected once. This entry comes from a study of blood T cell repertoires in COVID-19. Adults between about 18 and 89 years of age took part from 20 to 25 US areas. Participant reports of clinical history set cohort assignment. Donors in Cohort 3 counted as recovered after two negative PCRs, clearance, or symptom resolution. V was pared by 3 bases and J by 2 bases, with 4 bases of the junction left unmatched. The germline V gene has CDR1 SQVTM and CDR2 ANQGSEA. CDR3 length: 13 amino acids.

The rearrangement uses TRBV29-1 and TRBJ2-7, with 7 nucleotides matching TRBD1. The TCR was taken from a woman aged 50 to 60 who had recovered from COVID-19. The sequencing sample was made of PBMCs or T cells enriched from blood (not recorded which). The chain's CDR3 is CSVDVRGTYEQYF. The CDR3 nucleotides read TGCAGCGTTGATGTCAGGGGGACCTACGAGCAGTACTTC.